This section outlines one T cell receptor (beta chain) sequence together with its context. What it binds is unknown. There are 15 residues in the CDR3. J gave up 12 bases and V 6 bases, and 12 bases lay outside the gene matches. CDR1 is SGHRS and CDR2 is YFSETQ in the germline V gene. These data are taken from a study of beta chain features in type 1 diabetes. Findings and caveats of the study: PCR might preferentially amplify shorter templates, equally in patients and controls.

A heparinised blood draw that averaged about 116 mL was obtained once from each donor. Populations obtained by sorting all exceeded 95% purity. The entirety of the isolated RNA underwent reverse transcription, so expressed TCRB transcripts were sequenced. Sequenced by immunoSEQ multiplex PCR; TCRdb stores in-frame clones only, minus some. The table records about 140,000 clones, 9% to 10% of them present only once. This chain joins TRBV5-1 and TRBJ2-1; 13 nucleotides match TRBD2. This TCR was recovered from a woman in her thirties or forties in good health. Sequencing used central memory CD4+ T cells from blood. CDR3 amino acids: CASTFGLAGARGQFF. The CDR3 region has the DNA TGCGCCAGCACCTTCGGACTAGCGGGGGCCCGGGGGCAGTTCTTC. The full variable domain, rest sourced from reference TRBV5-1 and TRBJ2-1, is KAGVTQTPRYLIKTRGQQVTLSCSPISGHRSVSWYQQTPGQGLQFLFEYFSETQRNKGNFPGRFSGRQFSNSRSEMNVSTLELGDSALYLCASTFGLAGARGQFFGPGTRLTVL.